This T cell receptor (beta chain) is from a study of T cell repertoires in ileal Crohn's disease. Points from the study as a whole: All patients with clonality above 26.8% had endoscopic recurrence. Compared with non-smokers, active smokers at surgery showed more clonal expansions.

This table comes from immunoSEQ multiplex PCR, and its TCRdb copy is limited to in-frame clones, with some not included. The profile covers several hundred clones, with roughly 95% appearing a single time and 3.7% taken by the ten largest. This CDR3 comprises 15 residues. With 2 bases clipped from V and 7 bases from J, the junction kept 8 bases outside the gene matches. Germline CDR1 ENHRY, CDR2 SYGVKD. With regard to this clone: What it binds is not known.

Time point indicated: neoterminal ileum biopsy at postoperative endoscopy, about 6 months after surgery. The receptor's source is an adult with Crohn's disease. This chain links TRBV10-3 with TRBJ2-7; 10 bases are shared with TRBD1. Sequencing was carried out using ileal tissue. Here the CDR3 DNA reads TGTGCCATCAGTGAGGGGGGGACAGGGGTGCAGGAGCAGTACTTC. Its translation is CAISEGGTGVQEQYF.